The rows below give T cell receptor beta chains drawn from one sample of a study of identical twins. TCRdb called the 5' RACE reads again in MiXCR, with one record for every CDR3 protein. The data contain around 1.7 million distinct CDR3 sequences, about 31% of them singletons. The source material was cord blood. The receptors were sampled from a newborn girl in good health. The CDR3 runs from the conserved cysteine through the conserved F or W. Fields, in order: D gene, clone size, J gene, V gene, CDR3 protein, CDR3 DNA. The D gene is left open where the match is weak. Clone size appears in some rows only: once, few, many, or a class for an expanded clone.

.,once,TRBJ1-1,TRBV6-6,CASSLTLQNTEAFF,TGTGCCAGCAGTCTAACATTACAGAACACTGAAGCTTTCTTT
.,.,TRBJ2-7,TRBV27,CAGRHQGILYNEQYF,TGTGCCGGGAGGCACCAGGGGATATTATACAATGAGCAGTACTTC
.,few,TRBJ2-1,TRBV9,CASSVGAKREQFF,TGTGCCAGCAGCGTAGGAGCCAAGAGGGAGCAGTTCTTC
.,.,TRBJ2-1,TRBV9,CASSVGLGVQFF,TGTGCCAGCAGCGTAGGGTTAGGGGTACAGTTCTTC
.,.,TRBJ2-7,TRBV7-2,CASSPRLVNEQYF,TGTGCCAGCAGCCCCAGACTAGTAAATGAGCAGTACTTC
.,.,TRBJ2-7,TRBV5-1,CASDMDPSYNEQYF,TGCGCCAGCGACATGGACCCCTCCTACAATGAGCAGTACTTC
.,few,TRBJ1-5,TRBV3-1,CASSQDRGIDQPQHF,TGTGCCAGCAGCCAAGACAGGGGAATAGATCAGCCCCAGCATTTT
TRBD1,few,TRBJ2-4,TRBV10-3,CAISESPNRGNIQYF,TGTGCCATCAGTGAGTCGCCCAACAGGGGAAACATTCAGTACTTC
TRBD2,.,TRBJ2-1,TRBV20-1,CSAGLAGVSEQFF,TGCAGTGCGGGACTAGCGGGGGTTAGCGAGCAGTTCTTC
.,many,TRBJ2-3,TRBV12-3/TRBV12-4,CASSPENADTQYF,TGTGCCAGCAGCCCCGAGAACGCAGATACGCAGTATTTT
.,.,TRBJ1-6,TRBV10-2,CASGLYRSSYNSPLHF,TGCGCCAGCGGACTCTACAGAAGCTCCTATAATTCACCCCTCCACTTT
TRBD2,few,TRBJ2-5,TRBV2,CASIVASGRQETQYF,TGTGCCAGCATAGTGGCTAGCGGGCGGCAAGAGACCCAGTACTTC
.,.,TRBJ2-1,TRBV12-3/TRBV12-4,CASTRSYNEQFF,TGTGCCAGCACCCGCTCTTACAATGAGCAGTTCTTC
TRBD2,.,TRBJ2-1,TRBV11-3,CASSYGTINEQFF,TGTGCCAGCAGCTACGGGACTATAAACGAGCAGTTCTTC
.,once,TRBJ2-1,TRBV20-1,CSARSPGDEQFF,TGCAGTGCTAGATCCCCCGGGGATGAGCAGTTCTTC
.,.,TRBJ1-5,TRBV28,CASSSAGANQPQHF,TGTGCCAGCAGTTCCGCAGGGGCGAACCAGCCCCAGCATTTT
.,.,TRBJ1-1,TRBV6-1,CASSARQNTEAFF,TGTGCCAGCAGTGCCAGACAGAACACTGAAGCTTTCTTT
.,.,TRBJ2-1,TRBV28,CASGGRLHQFF,TGTGCCAGCGGCGGAAGACTACACCAGTTCTTC
TRBD1,.,TRBJ2-7,TRBV28,CASSGTGALTYEQYF,TGTGCCAGCAGTGGGACAGGGGCCCTTACGTACGAGCAGTACTTC
.,many,TRBJ1-2,TRBV5-1,CASSLVAVAYGYTF,TGCGCCAGCAGCTTGGTAGCGGTTGCTTATGGCTACACCTTC
TRBD1,many,TRBJ1-5,TRBV29-1,CSLSPGQGNQPQHF,TGCAGCTTATCGCCGGGACAGGGGAATCAGCCCCAGCATTTT
TRBD1,many,TRBJ1-2,TRBV6-5,CASSIGQGHPPYGYTF,TGTGCCAGCAGTATAGGACAGGGCCATCCCCCTTATGGCTACACCTTC
TRBD2,.,TRBJ2-1,TRBV2,CASPAGDYNEQFF,TGTGCCAGCCCAGCGGGGGACTACAATGAGCAGTTCTTC
.,few,TRBJ1-4,TRBV20-1,CSAKGRLNEKLFF,TGCAGTGCTAAGGGACGTCTGAATGAAAAACTGTTTTTT
.,.,TRBJ1-6,TRBV12-3/TRBV12-4,CASSLETTPSPLHF,TGTGCCAGCAGTTTGGAGACCACTCCTTCACCCCTCCACTTT
TRBD2,.,TRBJ2-4,TRBV29-1,CSAGTRLAKNIQYF,TGCAGCGCTGGGACTAGGCTAGCCAAAAACATTCAGTACTTC
.,few,TRBJ2-7,TRBV20-1,CSTTDVLYEQYF,TGCAGTACTACGGACGTACTCTACGAGCAGTACTTC